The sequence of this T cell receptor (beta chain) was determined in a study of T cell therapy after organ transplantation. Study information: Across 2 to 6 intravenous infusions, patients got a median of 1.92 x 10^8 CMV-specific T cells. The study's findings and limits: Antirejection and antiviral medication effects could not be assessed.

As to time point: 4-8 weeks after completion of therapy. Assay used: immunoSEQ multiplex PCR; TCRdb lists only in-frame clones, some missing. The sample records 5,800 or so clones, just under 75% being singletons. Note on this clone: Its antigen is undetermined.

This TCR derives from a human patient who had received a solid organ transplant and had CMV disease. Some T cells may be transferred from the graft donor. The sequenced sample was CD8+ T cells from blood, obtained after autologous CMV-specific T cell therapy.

Here the CDR3 DNA reads TGTGCCAGCAGCAAAGAGGGCAGGGTGAGAGATACGCAGTATTTT. Translation gives CASSKEGRVRDTQYF. This chain connects TRBV21-1 to TRBJ2-3; TRBD1 is the table's D call, not checked against the DNA. TRBV21-1 is listed as a pseudogene. The CDR3 is 15 residues long.